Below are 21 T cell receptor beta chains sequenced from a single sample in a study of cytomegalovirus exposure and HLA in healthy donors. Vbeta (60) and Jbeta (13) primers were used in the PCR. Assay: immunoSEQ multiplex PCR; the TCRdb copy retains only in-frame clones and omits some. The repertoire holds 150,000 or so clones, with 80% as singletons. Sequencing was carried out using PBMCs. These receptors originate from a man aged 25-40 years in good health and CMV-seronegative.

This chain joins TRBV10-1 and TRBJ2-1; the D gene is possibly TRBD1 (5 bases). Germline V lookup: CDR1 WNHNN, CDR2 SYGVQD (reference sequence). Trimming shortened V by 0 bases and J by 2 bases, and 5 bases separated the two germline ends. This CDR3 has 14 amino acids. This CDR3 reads CASSESGAYNEQFF. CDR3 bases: TGCGCCAGCAGTGAGTCAGGGGCCTACAATGAGCAGTTCTTC.

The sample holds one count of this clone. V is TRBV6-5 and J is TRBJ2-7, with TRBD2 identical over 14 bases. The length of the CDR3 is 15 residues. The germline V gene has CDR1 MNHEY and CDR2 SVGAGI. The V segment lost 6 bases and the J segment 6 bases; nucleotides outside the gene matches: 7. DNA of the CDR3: TGTGCCAGCAGCCCGGGACTAGCGGGAGTGGGCGAGCAGTACTTC. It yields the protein CASSPGLAGVGEQYF.

The CDR3 coding sequence is TGTGCCAGCAGCTTACAGGTCTCCTACAATGAGCAGTTCTTC. Translated, it gives CASSLQVSYNEQFF. J is TRBJ2-1 and V is TRBV11-2; D unclear. V lost 2 bases and J 0 bases, leaving 5 bases between the germline ends. Germline assignment: CDR1 SGHAT and CDR2 FQNNGV. This CDR3 contains 14 residues.

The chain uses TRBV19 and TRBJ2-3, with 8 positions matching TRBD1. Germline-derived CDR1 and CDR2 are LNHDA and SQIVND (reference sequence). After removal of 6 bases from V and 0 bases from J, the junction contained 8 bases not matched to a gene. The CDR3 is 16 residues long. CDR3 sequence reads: CASSAWTGSSTDTQYF. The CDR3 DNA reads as TGTGCCAGTAGCGCTTGGACAGGGTCTAGCACAGATACGCAGTATTTT.

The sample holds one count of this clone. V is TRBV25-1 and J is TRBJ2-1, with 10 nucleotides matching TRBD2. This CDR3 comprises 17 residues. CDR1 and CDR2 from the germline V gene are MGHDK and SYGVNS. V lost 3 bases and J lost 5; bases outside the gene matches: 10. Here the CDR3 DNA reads TGTGCCAGCAGTGATTGGTCTAGCGGGAGTTCCGACAATGAGCAGTTCTTC. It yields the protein CASSDWSSGSSDNEQFF.

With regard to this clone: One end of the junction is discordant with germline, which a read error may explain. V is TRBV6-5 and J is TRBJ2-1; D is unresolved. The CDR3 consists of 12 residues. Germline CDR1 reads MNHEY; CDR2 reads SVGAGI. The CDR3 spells CASSYSNNGQFF. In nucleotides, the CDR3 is TGTGCCAGCAGTTACTCGAACAATGGGCAGTTCTTC.

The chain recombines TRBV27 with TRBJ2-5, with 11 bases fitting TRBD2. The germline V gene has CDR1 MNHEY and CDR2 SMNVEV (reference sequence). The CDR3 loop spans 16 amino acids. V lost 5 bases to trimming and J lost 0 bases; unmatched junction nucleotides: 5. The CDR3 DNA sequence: TGTGCCAGCAGTCACCGACTAGCGGGGTACCAAGAGACCCAGTACTTC. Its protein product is CASSHRLAGYQETQYF.

CDR3 protein: CASRAAGNTEAFF. The CDR3, as DNA: TGCGCCAGCAGGGCTGCGGGTAACACTGAAGCTTTCTTT. The chain combines TRBV5-1 with TRBJ1-1; D unresolved. CDR3 length: 13 amino acids. Per the germline V gene, CDR1 is SGHRS and CDR2 is YFSETQ. Trimming stripped 5 bases from V and 2 bases from J, with 10 bases between.

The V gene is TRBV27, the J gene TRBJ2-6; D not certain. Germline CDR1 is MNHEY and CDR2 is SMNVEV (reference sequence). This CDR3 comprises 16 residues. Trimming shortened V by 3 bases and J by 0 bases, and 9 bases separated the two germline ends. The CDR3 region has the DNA TGTGCCAGCAGTTTTTTTCAGAACTCTGGGGCCAACGTCCTGACTTTC. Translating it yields CASSFFQNSGANVLTF.

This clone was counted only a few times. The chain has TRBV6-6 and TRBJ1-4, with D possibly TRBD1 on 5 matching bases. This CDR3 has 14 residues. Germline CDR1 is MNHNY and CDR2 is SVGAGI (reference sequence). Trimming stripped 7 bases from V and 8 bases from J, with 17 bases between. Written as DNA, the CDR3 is TGTGCCAGCATTGAAAGGCAGGGATTGGAAAAACTGTTTTTT. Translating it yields CASIERQGLEKLFF.

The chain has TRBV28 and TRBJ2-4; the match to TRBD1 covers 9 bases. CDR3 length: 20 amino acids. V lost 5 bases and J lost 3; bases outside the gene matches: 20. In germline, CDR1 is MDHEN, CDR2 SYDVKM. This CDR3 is CASSPHGGTGFEGGKNIQYF. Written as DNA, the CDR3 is TGTGCCAGCAGTCCCCACGGGGGGACAGGGTTTGAAGGGGGCAAAAACATTCAGTACTTC.

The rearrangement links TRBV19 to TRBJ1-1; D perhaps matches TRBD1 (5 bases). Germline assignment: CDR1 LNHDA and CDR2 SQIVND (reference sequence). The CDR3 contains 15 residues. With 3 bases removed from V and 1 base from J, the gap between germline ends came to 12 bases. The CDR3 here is CASSILGQPNTEAFF. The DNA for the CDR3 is TGTGCCAGTAGTATTCTAGGACAACCGAACACTGAAGCTTTCTTT.

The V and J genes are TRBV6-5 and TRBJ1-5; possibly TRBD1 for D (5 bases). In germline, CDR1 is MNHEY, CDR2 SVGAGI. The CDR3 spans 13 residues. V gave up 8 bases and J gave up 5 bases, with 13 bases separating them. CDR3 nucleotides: TGTGCCAGCTCCCCAGGGATTGATCAGCCCCAGCATTTT. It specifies CASSPGIDQPQHF.

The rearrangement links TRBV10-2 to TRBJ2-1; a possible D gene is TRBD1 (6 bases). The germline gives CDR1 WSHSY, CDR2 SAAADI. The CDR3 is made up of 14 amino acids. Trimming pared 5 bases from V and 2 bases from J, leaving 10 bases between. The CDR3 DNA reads TGCGCCAGCAGTTGGACAGCACCCTACAATGAGCAGTTCTTC. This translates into CASSWTAPYNEQFF.

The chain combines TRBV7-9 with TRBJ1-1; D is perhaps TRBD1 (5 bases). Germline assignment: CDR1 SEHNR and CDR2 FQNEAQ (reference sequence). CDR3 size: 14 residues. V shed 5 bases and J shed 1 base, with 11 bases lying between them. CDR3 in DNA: TGTGCCAGCAGCCCTCCAGGGCCGAACACTGAAGCTTTCTTT. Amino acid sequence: CASSPPGPNTEAFF. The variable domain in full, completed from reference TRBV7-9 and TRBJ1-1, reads DTGVSQNPRHKITKRGQNVTFRCDPISEHNRLYWYRQTLGQGPEFLTYFQNEAQLEKSRLLSDRFSAERPKGSFSTLEIQRTEQGDSAMYLCASSPPGPNTEAFFGQGTRLTVV.

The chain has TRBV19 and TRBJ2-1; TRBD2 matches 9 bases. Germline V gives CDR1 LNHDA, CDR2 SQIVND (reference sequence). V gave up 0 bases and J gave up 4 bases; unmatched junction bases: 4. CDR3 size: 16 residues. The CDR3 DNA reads TGTGCCAGTAGTATAGATCACCTAGCGGGATACAATGAGCAGTTCTTC. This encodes CASSIDHLAGYNEQFF.

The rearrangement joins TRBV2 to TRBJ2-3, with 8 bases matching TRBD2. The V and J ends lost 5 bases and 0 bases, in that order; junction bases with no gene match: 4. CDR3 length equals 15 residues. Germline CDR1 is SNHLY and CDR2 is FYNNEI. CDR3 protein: CASSLERGSTDTQYF. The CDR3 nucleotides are TGTGCCAGCAGTTTAGAGCGGGGGAGCACAGATACGCAGTATTTT.

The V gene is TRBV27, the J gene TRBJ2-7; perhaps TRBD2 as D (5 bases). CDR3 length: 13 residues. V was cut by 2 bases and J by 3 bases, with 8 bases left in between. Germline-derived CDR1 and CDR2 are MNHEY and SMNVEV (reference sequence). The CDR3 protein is CASSLVGGYEQYF. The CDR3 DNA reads TGTGCCAGCAGTTTAGTCGGAGGCTACGAGCAGTACTTC.

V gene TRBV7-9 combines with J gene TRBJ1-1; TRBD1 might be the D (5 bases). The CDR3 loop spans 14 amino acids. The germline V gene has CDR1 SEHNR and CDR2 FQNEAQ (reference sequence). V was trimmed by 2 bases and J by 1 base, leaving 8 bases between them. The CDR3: CASSLTGGNTEAFF. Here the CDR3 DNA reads TGTGCCAGCAGCTTAACGGGGGGGAACACTGAAGCTTTCTTT. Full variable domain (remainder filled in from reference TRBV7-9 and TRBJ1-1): DTGVSQNPRHKITKRGQNVTFRCDPISEHNRLYWYRQTLGQGPEFLTYFQNEAQLEKSRLLSDRFSAERPKGSFSTLEIQRTEQGDSAMYLCASSLTGGNTEAFFGQGTRLTVV.

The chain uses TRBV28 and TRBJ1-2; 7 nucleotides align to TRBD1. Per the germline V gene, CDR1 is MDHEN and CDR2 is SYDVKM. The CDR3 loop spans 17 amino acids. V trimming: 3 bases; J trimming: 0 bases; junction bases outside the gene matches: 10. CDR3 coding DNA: TGTGCCAGCAGTTTCACACCGGGACAGACCCCTAACTATGGCTACACCTTC. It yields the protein CASSFTPGQTPNYGYTF.

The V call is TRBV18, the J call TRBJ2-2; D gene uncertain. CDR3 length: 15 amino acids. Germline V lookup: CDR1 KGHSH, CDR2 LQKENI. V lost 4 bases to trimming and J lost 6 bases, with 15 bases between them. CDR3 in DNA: TGTGCCAGCTCACGTCTAGTGACGGTACCCGGGGAGCTGTTTTTT. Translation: CASSRLVTVPGELFF.